Listed below are T cell receptor beta chains from one sample, sequenced in a study of blood T cell repertoires in COVID-19. Data came from immunoSEQ multiplex PCR; TCRdb stores just in-frame clones and leaves some out. The sample consists of about 200,000 clones, 82% of them appearing once. Sequencing was done on a sample of peripheral blood. The receptors stem from a woman aged 40-49 years with acute or convalescent COVID-19. Each CDR3 is given with its conserved first and last residue. A D gene is named only where the DNA matches it firmly. Clone size appears in some rows only: once, few, many, or a class for an expanded clone.

cdr3_nt	cdr3_aa	d_call	j_call	clone_size	v_call
TGTGCCAGCTCCGGGACTTACACCGGGGAGCTGTTTTTT	CASSGTYTGELFF	NA	TRBJ2-2	once	TRBV6-6
TGTGCCAGCAGTGTCGGCCCTTGGGACAGGAGCTATGGCTACACCTTC	CASSVGPWDRSYGYTF	TRBD1	TRBJ1-2	once	TRBV6-1
TGTGCAAGTCGCCAAGGGGGGGGGCCCTATGGCTACACCTTC	CASRQGGGPYGYTF	NA	TRBJ1-2	NA	TRBV12-2
TGTGCCAGCAGCCTGGGGACACCCGCCAATGAGCAGTTCTTC	CASSLGTPANEQFF	NA	TRBJ2-1	NA	TRBV7-2
TGTGCCAGCTGCGGGAGCAATCAGCCCCAGCATTTT	CASCGSNQPQHF	NA	TRBJ1-5	NA	TRBV6-5
TGTGCCAGCAGCTTAGAGGGACAGGGGTTATACTATGAGCAGTTCTTC	CASSLEGQGLYYEQFF	TRBD1	TRBJ2-1	NA	TRBV7-9
TGCAGTGCCCCTTCTTACAATGAGCAGTTCTTC	CSAPSYNEQFF	NA	TRBJ2-1	NA	TRBV20-1
TGTGCCAGCTCACCTCGACAGGACCTCACCGGGGAGCTGTTTTTT	CASSPRQDLTGELFF	NA	TRBJ2-2	NA	TRBV18
TGTGCCAGCAGCCTAGCGGGGGTGACTAAAGATACGCAGTATTTT	CASSLAGVTKDTQYF	NA	TRBJ2-3	NA	TRBV21-1
TGTGCCAGCTCACCGGACATAAGGGGGCACAATGAGCAGTTCTTC	CASSPDIRGHNEQFF	TRBD1	TRBJ2-1	NA	TRBV18
TGTGCCAGCAGCCCTGTTAACAATGAGCAGTTCTTC	CASSPVNNEQFF	NA	TRBJ2-1	NA	TRBV7-9
TGCAGCGTAACCGGACTAGCGGGATACAATGAGCAGTTCTTC	CSVTGLAGYNEQFF	TRBD2	TRBJ2-1	NA	TRBV29-1
TGTGCCAGCATCCACGGAGGGGGCACGGGCGAGCAGTACTTC	CASIHGGGTGEQYF	NA	TRBJ2-7	few	TRBV7-2
TGTGCCAGCAGCCCACTGGGGGGAGGCACCTACGAGCAGTACTTC	CASSPLGGGTYEQYF	NA	TRBJ2-7	NA	TRBV6-5
TGTGCCAGTAGTATAGAGGGGGGTCGGTCCTACAATGAGCAGTTCTTC	CASSIEGGRSYNEQFF	NA	TRBJ2-1	few	TRBV19
TGCGCCAGCAGCCTATCGCAGACTCAAACAACTAATGAAAAACTGTTTTTT	CASSLSQTQTTNEKLFF	NA	TRBJ1-4	NA	TRBV5-1
TGTGCCTCTTCGCGGACTAGCGGACGCTACAATGAGCAGTTCTTC	CASSRTSGRYNEQFF	TRBD2	TRBJ2-1	NA	TRBV30
TGTGCCAGCAACGACAGGGCCTACACTGAAGCTTTCTTT	CASNDRAYTEAFF	TRBD1	TRBJ1-1	NA	TRBV6-5
TGTGCCACCAGCAGAGGGACTAGCGGGAGCTACGAGCAGTACTTC	CATSRGTSGSYEQYF	TRBD2	TRBJ2-7	NA	TRBV15
TGCGCCAGCAGCTTGGAAGCTTCCTACGAGCAGTACTTC	CASSLEASYEQYF	NA	TRBJ2-7	NA	TRBV5-1
TGTGCCAGCAGTGAACGTGGGGGGGCTGAGACCCAGTACTTC	CASSERGGAETQYF	NA	TRBJ2-5	NA	TRBV2
TGTGCCAGCAGCAACCAATGGCGCGGGGGCCTCCTGGGAGATACGCAGTATTTT	CASSNQWRGGLLGDTQYF	NA	TRBJ2-3	NA	TRBV7-8
TGTGCCAGCAGCTTTATGCTGCCGGGTGAGCAGTTCTTC	CASSFMLPGEQFF	NA	TRBJ2-1	NA	TRBV5-5
TGTGCCATCAGTGGGGGTAGCGGGAGCCAAGAGACCCAGTACTTC	CAISGGSGSQETQYF	TRBD2	TRBJ2-5	few	TRBV10-3
TGCGCCAGCAGCTGGCAGGGGCTGAACACCGGGGAGCTGTTTTTT	CASSWQGLNTGELFF	NA	TRBJ2-2	NA	TRBV5-1
TGTGCCAGCCGCGGCAGCTCCTACGAGCAGTACTTC	CASRGSSYEQYF	NA	TRBJ2-7	NA	TRBV27
TGTGCCATCAGTGACCCGAGACAGGGCTACGAGCAGTACTTC	CAISDPRQGYEQYF	TRBD1	TRBJ2-7	NA	TRBV10-3
TGTGCCAGCAGCCTATTGTGGACTAGGCTAAGGGGGGACAATGAGCAGTTCTTC	CASSLLWTRLRGDNEQFF	NA	TRBJ2-1	few	TRBV4-2
TGCAGTGCTCTACTATCGCTCGAGCAGTACTTC	CSALLSLEQYF	NA	TRBJ2-7	NA	TRBV20-1
TGCGCCAGCAGCTCTGACAGGGGGCCGCAGTACTTC	CASSSDRGPQYF	TRBD1	TRBJ2-7	NA	TRBV5-1
TGTGCCAGCAGCTTAGTAGGGACAGGGGAAGAGACCCAGTACTTC	CASSLVGTGEETQYF	TRBD1	TRBJ2-5	few	TRBV11-3
TGTGCCAGCAGCTTAGATCCCGGCGCGGAATTCTACGAGCAGTACTTC	CASSLDPGAEFYEQYF	NA	TRBJ2-7	NA	TRBV11-2
TGCAGCGTTGAGACAGCTAACTATGGCTACACCTTC	CSVETANYGYTF	NA	TRBJ1-2	NA	TRBV29-1
TGTGCCAGCAGCTTAAAGGTAGTAGCGGGACTGGTTGAGCAGTTCTTC	CASSLKVVAGLVEQFF	TRBD2	TRBJ2-1	NA	TRBV7-9
TGCGCCAGCAGCTTGGTTTTAAGCGGGACAGGGGGCGACGAGCAGTACTTC	CASSLVLSGTGGDEQYF	TRBD1	TRBJ2-7	NA	TRBV5-1
TGTGCCAGCAGCTTAACACTAGCGGGATCTCAGTTCTTC	CASSLTLAGSQFF	TRBD2	TRBJ2-1	NA	TRBV11-2
TGTGCCATCAGGGACAGGGGTTCTTACCACGAGCAGTACTTC	CAIRDRGSYHEQYF	TRBD1	TRBJ2-7	NA	TRBV10-3
TGTGCCAGTAGTATTGGAACAGCCTATGGCTACACCTTC	CASSIGTAYGYTF	NA	TRBJ1-2	NA	TRBV19
TGTGCCAGCAGGGCCGGGACTAGCGGGGGGAAAGACCAAGAGACCCAGTACTTC	CASRAGTSGGKDQETQYF	TRBD2	TRBJ2-5	NA	TRBV2
TGCGCCAGCAGCTCCGGGACAAATCTTCCCCCGGATACGCAGTATTTT	CASSSGTNLPPDTQYF	NA	TRBJ2-3	NA	TRBV5-1
TGTGCCAGCAGCCCCGGGCAGGGTTATTCCGGGGAGCTGTTTTTT	CASSPGQGYSGELFF	NA	TRBJ2-2	few	TRBV5-6
TGTGCCAGCAGGACAGCAGATACGCAGTATTTT	CASRTADTQYF	NA	TRBJ2-3	NA	TRBV2
TGTGCCAGCAGCCTCAATACGGGACAGGGGGCGTCTGGGGCCAACGTCCTGACTTTC	CASSLNTGQGASGANVLTF	TRBD1	TRBJ2-6	NA	TRBV7-8
TGTGCCAGCAGCCAAAGTCGAGCGGGAGTTACAGATACGCAGTATTTT	CASSQSRAGVTDTQYF	TRBD2	TRBJ2-3	NA	TRBV3-1/TRBV3-2
TGTGCCAGCAGCTTGCCGGGGGTCATCGGGCAGTACTTC	CASSLPGVIGQYF	NA	TRBJ2-7	NA	TRBV5-6
TGTGCCAGCAGCTCACAGGGGGCCGGAAACACCATATATTTT	CASSSQGAGNTIYF	TRBD1	TRBJ1-3	NA	TRBV7-2
TGCGCCAGCAGCGACAGGACGGAAATGGGGGTCTACGAGCAGTACTTC	CASSDRTEMGVYEQYF	NA	TRBJ2-7	once	TRBV10-1
TGCAGCGCAGGCAGGGGCACTGAAGCTTTCTTT	CSAGRGTEAFF	NA	TRBJ1-1	few	TRBV29-1
TGTGCCAGTAGTATTAGTCTCGGACTAGCGGGGTACGAGCAGTACTTC	CASSISLGLAGYEQYF	TRBD2	TRBJ2-7	once	TRBV19
TGTGCCAGCACCTTACAGACCTCTCAAGAGACCCAGTACTTC	CASTLQTSQETQYF	NA	TRBJ2-5	NA	TRBV6-5
TGTGCCTGGAGTGAAAGTGTATGGCTAGCGGGAGGGCCGAACACCGGGGAGCTGTTTTTT	CAWSESVWLAGGPNTGELFF	TRBD2	TRBJ2-2	NA	TRBV30
TGCAGTGCTGGTGGGCCTAGCGGTTACAATGAGCAGTTCTTC	CSAGGPSGYNEQFF	TRBD2	TRBJ2-1	NA	TRBV20-1
TGTGCCAGCAGACCCGGGATTTTTAACTATGGCTACACCTTC	CASRPGIFNYGYTF	NA	TRBJ1-2	NA	TRBV6-5
TGTGCCAGCAGCCTGGGACTAGTCGGAGAGACCCAGTACTTC	CASSLGLVGETQYF	TRBD2	TRBJ2-5	once	TRBV5-6
TGTGCCAGCAGCGTGAGGCTAGCGGGGGGGGCTTACAATGAGCAGTTCTTC	CASSVRLAGGAYNEQFF	TRBD2	TRBJ2-1	NA	TRBV9
TGCGCCAGCAGCCCCGGACAGGGGAATTCACCCCTCCACTTT	CASSPGQGNSPLHF	TRBD1	TRBJ1-6	NA	TRBV5-1
TGCGCCAGCAGCTTGGGACGGGTAGGAGTGAGTACGCAGTATTTT	CASSLGRVGVSTQYF	NA	TRBJ2-3	NA	TRBV5-1
TGCGCCAGCAGCAGGCGTACAGGAGACATGAACACTGAAGCTTTCTTT	CASSRRTGDMNTEAFF	NA	TRBJ1-1	NA	TRBV5-1